Listed here are 18 T cell receptor beta chains from one sample, sequenced in a study of OX40 agonist ivuxolimab in advanced cancers. Assay used: immunoSEQ multiplex PCR; TCRdb lists only in-frame clones, some missing. This sample carries about 17,000 clones, more than 75% of them seen once, and the ten largest clones take around 25%. The source was CD4+ or CD8+ T cells sorted from blood, collected in a trial of the OX40 agonist ivuxolimab. These receptors originate from an adult with an advanced solid tumor such as melanoma, head and neck, liver or kidney cancer.

The chain has TRBV7-9 and TRBJ2-7; no clear D gene. Trimming took 5 bases from V and 3 from J, leaving 11 bases between them. Germline CDR1 and CDR2: SEHNR and FQNEAQ (reference sequence). This CDR3 is 13 amino acids long. In nucleotides, the CDR3 is TGTGCCAGCAGCCCGACCGGAGTCTACGAGCAGTACTTC. Translated: CASSPTGVYEQYF.

The genes are TRBV7-7 and TRBJ2-5; no clear D. CDR3 length: 13 amino acids. The V and J ends lost 1 base and 4 bases respectively, with 7 bases between them. Germline V gives CDR1 SSHAT, CDR2 FNYEAQ (reference sequence). The CDR3 loop reads CASSLGYGETQYF. CDR3 bases: TGTGCCAGCAGCTTAGGATACGGAGAGACCCAGTACTTC.

V usage is TRBV5-8 and J usage is TRBJ2-1; possibly TRBD1 or TRBD2 for D (5 bases each). This CDR3 has 13 residues. CDR1 SGHTS and CDR2 YDEGEE come from the germline V gene. V lost 4 bases and J 5 bases, leaving 10 bases between the germline ends. The CDR3 protein is CASSGGDHNEQFF. The CDR3 bases are TGTGCCAGCAGCGGTGGGGACCACAATGAGCAGTTCTTC.

The table lists this clone with a few counts. The rearrangement joins TRBV27 to TRBJ2-7; D remains ambiguous. The CDR3 length is 13 residues. V lost 2 bases, J lost 4 bases, and 9 bases lay in between. Looked up from germline, CDR1 is MNHEY and CDR2 is SMNVEV (reference sequence). CDR3 in DNA: TGTGCCAGCAGTTTAAAGGGCAGATACGAGCAGTACTTC. Translating it yields CASSLKGRYEQYF.

This sequence joins TRBV6-5 and TRBJ2-7, with 9 bases identical to TRBD1. The J segment lost 9 bases and the V segment lost 4 bases, leaving 7 bases of the junction unmatched. Per the germline V gene, CDR1 is MNHEY and CDR2 is SVGAGI. This CDR3 is 13 amino acids long. CDR3: CASSSGTGSAQYF. CDR3 coding DNA: TGTGCCAGCAGTTCCGGGACAGGGTCAGCGCAGTACTTC.

The chain couples TRBV4-2 to TRBJ2-1, with D possibly matching TRBD1 (6 bases). Looked up from germline, CDR1 is LGHNA and CDR2 is YNFKEQ. The CDR3 totals 15 residues. Between the trimmed V and J ends, which lost 6 bases and 2 bases, there was a span of 14 bases. In DNA, the CDR3 is TGTGCCAGCAGTTATTCAGGGGAGCCCTACAATGAGCAGTTCTTC. Translation: CASSYSGEPYNEQFF.

The chain carries TRBV9 and TRBJ2-1; 9 positions agree with TRBD2. J gave up 7 bases and V 0 bases, and 5 bases lay outside the gene matches. Germline V gene lookup returns CDR1 SGDLS and CDR2 YYNGEE. The CDR3 has 15 residues. This CDR3 is CASSVGGTSKNEQFF. For the CDR3, the DNA is TGTGCCAGCAGCGTAGGTGGGACTAGCAAAAATGAGCAGTTCTTC.

V usage is TRBV5-1 and J usage is TRBJ1-2; D gene uncertain. The V and J ends lost 1 base and 6 bases respectively, with 13 bases between them. Germline values: CDR1 SGHRS, CDR2 YFSETQ. The CDR3 has 14 residues. CDR3 bases: TGCGCCAGCAGCTTGAACTGGGGTGGGGATGGCTACACCTTC. This gives the protein CASSLNWGGDGYTF.

The rearrangement links TRBV5-8 to TRBJ1-1; the D is unclear. The germline CDR1 and CDR2 sequences are SGHTS and YDEGEE. The CDR3 has 12 amino acids. Trimming left V 3 bases short and J 3 bases short, with 6 bases between. The CDR3 spells CASSSRDTEAFF. CDR3 DNA sequence: TGTGCCAGCAGCTCTAGGGACACTGAAGCTTTCTTT.

CDR3 bases: TGTGCCAGTAGTCCAGGGGACGGCTCCTACTACGAGCAGTACTTC. Its translation is CASSPGDGSYYEQYF. V is TRBV19 and J is TRBJ2-7, with D tentatively TRBD1 (6 bases). The CDR3 is 15 amino acids. Germline V CDR1 and CDR2: LNHDA, SQIVND (reference sequence). V was pared by 5 bases and J by 3 bases, with 17 bases between.

The rearrangement joins TRBV9 to TRBJ2-3, with D possibly being TRBD2 (5 bases). Looked up from germline, CDR1 is SGDLS and CDR2 is YYNGEE. The CDR3 runs to 16 residues. V was shortened by 3 bases and J by 0 bases, with 14 bases between the two germline ends. This CDR3 reads CASSGEVASSTDTQYF. In DNA, the CDR3 is TGTGCCAGCAGCGGCGAAGTAGCGTCTAGCACAGATACGCAGTATTTT.

This chain links TRBV7-9 with TRBJ2-7, with 10 bases identical to TRBD2. The V segment lost 3 bases and the J segment 1 base; nucleotides outside the gene matches: 6. The CDR3 has 16 residues. Germline V gives CDR1 SEHNR, CDR2 FQNEAQ (reference sequence). The chain's CDR3 is CASSFPTSGNSYEQYF. In DNA, the CDR3 is TGTGCCAGCAGCTTTCCTACTAGCGGGAATTCCTACGAGCAGTACTTC.

The CDR3 nucleotides read TGTGCCAGCAGTATGTATGCGGGGAGCACAGGAGCGTATAGCAATCAGCCCCAGCATTTT. Its protein is CASSMYAGSTGAYSNQPQHF. The rearrangement uses TRBV28 and TRBJ1-5; possibly TRBD1 for D (5 bases). V was pared by 5 bases and J by 0 bases, with 26 bases between. CDR1 and CDR2 from the germline V gene are MDHEN and SYDVKM. This CDR3 is 20 amino acids long.

This sequence joins TRBV5-1 and TRBJ2-7; D is unclear. V was cut by 0 bases and J by 3 bases, with 4 bases left in between. The CDR3 length is 12 residues. Germline V gene sequence: CDR1 SGHRS, CDR2 YFSETQ. The CDR3 coding sequence is TGCGCCAGCAGCTTGGGAATCTACGAGCAGTACTTC. Translating gives CASSLGIYEQYF. Looking up the rest from reference TRBV5-1 and TRBJ2-7 gives the full variable domain: KAGVTQTPRYLIKTRGQQVTLSCSPISGHRSVSWYQQTPGQGLQFLFEYFSETQRNKGNFPGRFSGRQFSNSRSEMNVSTLELGDSALYLCASSLGIYEQYFGPGTRLTVT.

V usage is TRBV28 and J usage is TRBJ1-6, with D maybe TRBD1 (5 bases). The CDR3 runs to 17 residues. Germline V gene sequence: CDR1 MDHEN, CDR2 SYDVKM. Trimming cost V 7 bases and J 0 bases, with 16 bases left between them. The CDR3 here is CASTRGSPYSYNSPLHF. The DNA of the CDR3 is TGTGCCAGCACCCGGGGCAGCCCATACTCCTATAATTCACCCCTCCACTTT.

The chain joins TRBV30 to TRBJ2-7, with D unclear. This CDR3 region has 11 residues. CDR1 is GTSNPN and CDR2 is SVGIG in the germline V gene (reference sequence). V dropped 3 bases and J dropped 3 bases, with 6 bases sitting between them. CDR3 sequence (DNA): TGTGCCTGGAGCGGTAACTACGAGCAGTACTTC. This sequence encodes CAWSGNYEQYF.

Here the CDR3 DNA reads TGTGCCAGCAGTGAAGCGGGACATATCACAGATACGCAGTATTTT. It codes for CASSEAGHITDTQYF. This chain links TRBV6-1 with TRBJ2-3; D might be TRBD1 (6 bases). Trimming left V 0 bases short and J 2 bases short, with 9 bases between. The CDR3 loop spans 15 amino acids. Germline-derived CDR1 and CDR2 are MNHNS and SASEGT.

This rearrangement joins TRBV9 to TRBJ2-2, with D hard to call. CDR3 length: 15 amino acids. CDR1 and CDR2 (germline): SGDLS, YYNGEE. V dropped 4 bases and J dropped 7 bases, with 17 bases sitting between them. CDR3 DNA sequence: TGTGCCAGCAGCCCCCTAGGCGTGGTTGACGGGGAGCTGTTTTTT. It translates to CASSPLGVVDGELFF.